This T cell receptor (beta chain) appears in the sequencing data of a study of blood T cells in healthy people across ages. About the study: Template switching picked up about one barcoded beta molecule for each two T cells.

A remark on this clonotype: Its antigen is undetermined.

CDR1 SEHNR and CDR2 FQNEAQ come from the germline V gene (reference sequence). The V and J ends lost 5 bases and 0 bases respectively, with 13 bases between them. CDR3 length: 15 amino acids. Study-wide findings and caveats: Greater diversity and more naive CD4+ cells were seen in long-lived donors than in aged donors. Older age coincided with a roughly linear decline in TCR beta diversity per million T cells.

A second about 7 to 11 cycle PCR used barcoded and J-beta primers. TCRdb passed the 5' RACE reads through MiXCR, listing each CDR3 protein once. Here the sample spans around 2 million distinct CDR3 sequences, about two fifths being singletons. This sequence was found in a human donor in good health. J is TRBJ2-5 and V is TRBV7-9, with a tentative D call TRBD2 (6 bases). The specimen was blood. DNA of the CDR3: TGTGCCAGCAGCCCTAGGGGACTCAACCAAGAGACCCAGTACTTC. Translating gives CASSPRGLNQETQYF.